This T cell receptor beta chain was identified during a study of cytomegalovirus exposure and HLA in healthy donors. Overall study results and limits: The authors later found most CMV-associated TCR beta chains appeared HLA-restricted. About 87% or about 30% of the time was how often most TCR beta V segments were productive, according to an earlier analysis. Researchers reported that a few CMV-associated chains were confirmed in vitro as CMV antigen-specific.

Concerning this clone: The antigen is unknown.

Looked up from germline, CDR1 is SGHTA and CDR2 is FQGNSA. This CDR3 has 15 residues. V lost 5 bases and J 3 bases, leaving 15 bases between the germline ends. PCR employed 60 Vbeta and 13 Jbeta primers. The data were produced by immunoSEQ multiplex PCR, yet TCRdb's version contains in-frame clones alone and is incomplete. The sample holds 130,000 or so clones, over 70% seen once. The receptor was derived from a woman between 40 and 50 years old in good health and CMV-seropositive. Specimen: PBMCs. The chain employs TRBV7-2 and TRBJ2-3; TRBD2 is a possible D gene (7 bases). The CDR3 region is CASSPGRGQTDTQYF. The CDR3, as DNA: TGTGCCAGCAGCCCAGGGCGGGGGCAAACAGATACGCAGTATTTT.